This TCR beta chain was obtained from a study of blood T cell repertoires in COVID-19 (TCRdb year 2020). For context, the study as a whole: Samples covering the acute and convalescent phases of COVID-19 were provided by collaborators in the United States, Italy and Spain. The prospective study material was composed of cDNA or gDNA derived from T cells, B-cell-depleted T cells, or PBMCs. The dataset comprised deeply sampled blood TCRbeta repertoires from subjects exposed to, actively infected with, or recovered from COVID-19. Where available, HLA class I and class II types were taken from metadata supplied by the sample provider and were not determined by assay-based typing. The repertoires were released in a freely available public database meant as a resource for research on the immune response to SARS-CoV-2. A de-identified subject ID, COVID-19 status, age in years and sex were almost always included in the sample metadata. The samples were drawn from the first 160 participants of the ongoing ImmuneRACE study and from 1,254 subjects provided by 6 global collaborators.

The immunoSEQ Assay, a bias-controlled multiplex PCR, was used to amplify TCRbeta CDR3 regions from genomic DNA. Turning to the authors' computational methods: The number of nucleated cells in each sample was estimated by amplification of reference gene primers within the assay. Sequence reads were collapsed and filtered to measure the absolute abundance of every unique TCRbeta CDR3 rearrangement. For each sample, productive Simpson clonality was calculated as the square root of Simpson's diversity index over productive rearrangements. TCRdb retrieved this table from immuneACCESS and kept in-frame rearrangements only. Not all clones are present; in checked studies, unresolved V genes account for under half, and no reason is known for the remainder. For V, J and clone size, that table is used; D and trimming come from the DNA. Within this sample are roughly 210,000 clones, with under 90% of them counted one time only. More than 9% of the sample rests with the top ten.

Results and caveats for the whole study, not just this receptor: Clinical and demographic metadata were provided uncurated, with the amount varying by source and participant.

At one collaborating source in Seattle, patients were enrolled during active infection and were followed longitudinally through the course of disease. Whole blood was collected in K2EDTA tubes by collaborating institutions according to the institutions' own protocols. For TCRbeta analysis, collaborators shipped samples as frozen whole blood, isolated PBMCs, or DNA extracted from either of those sample types. A word on this clone: No cognate antigen has been identified for it. Per-base qualities were not stored, and no clone one base away is much larger.

The CDR3 measures 16 amino acids from cysteine to phenylalanine. Only CDR3 DNA is held: 48 bases, read in frame from base 1. Trimming costs V 5 bases and J 0 bases, and their ends lie 16 bases apart. The germline V gene (reference sequence) yields MNHEY for CDR1 and SMNVEV for CDR2. The rearranged chain carries TRBV27 and TRBJ1-2; too little of a D gene remains to name it. The receptor comes from a woman aged 80 or older with COVID-19, enrolled during active disease. Sequences were obtained from peripheral blood. The CDR3 amino acid sequence is: CASSPDRVGSNYGYTF. The DNA sequence is TGTGCCAGCAGTCCCGACCGAGTCGGGTCTAACTATGGCTACACCTTC.